This entry concerns a single T cell receptor (beta chain). The data were taken from a study of radiotherapy plus CTLA-4 blockade in lung cancer. Germline V gene sequence: CDR1 SGHDT, CDR2 YYEEEE. CDR3 length: 16 residues. The V end was cut by 0 bases, the J end by 4 bases, with 14 bases between. Generated by immunoSEQ multiplex PCR, the TCRdb table keeps only in-frame clones and is missing some. The sample lists tens of thousands of clones; 60% to 80% were seen once. The origin of this receptor is a human donor with non-small cell lung cancer who had stable disease on radiotherapy plus ipilimumab. Sequencing used peripheral blood, obtained from a patient treated with radiotherapy plus ipilimumab. The V gene is TRBV5-6, the J gene TRBJ1-5, with D unclear. The DNA for the CDR3 is TGTGCCAGCAGCTTGGGGCCGGGCACCTCTAATCAGCCCCAGCATTTT. This gives the protein CASSLGPGTSNQPQHF.